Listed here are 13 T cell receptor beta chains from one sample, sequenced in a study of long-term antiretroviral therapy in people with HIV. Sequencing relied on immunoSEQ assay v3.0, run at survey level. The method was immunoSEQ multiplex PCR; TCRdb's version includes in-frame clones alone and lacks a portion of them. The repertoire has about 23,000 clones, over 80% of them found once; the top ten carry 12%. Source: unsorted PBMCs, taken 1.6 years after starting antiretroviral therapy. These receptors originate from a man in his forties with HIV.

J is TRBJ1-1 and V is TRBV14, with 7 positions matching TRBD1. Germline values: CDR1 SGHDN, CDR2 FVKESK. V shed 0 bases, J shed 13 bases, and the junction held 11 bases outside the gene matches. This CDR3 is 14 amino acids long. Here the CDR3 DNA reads TGTGCCAGCAGCCAAGAACTTGAAGGGACAGCATATTTCTTT. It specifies CASSQELEGTAYFF.

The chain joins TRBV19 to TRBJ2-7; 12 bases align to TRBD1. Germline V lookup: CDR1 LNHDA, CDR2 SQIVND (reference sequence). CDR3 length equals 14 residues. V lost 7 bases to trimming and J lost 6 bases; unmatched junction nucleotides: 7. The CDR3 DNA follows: TGTGCCAGTAAAAGGGACAGGGGGCAGGTCGAGCAGTACTTC. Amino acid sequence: CASKRDRGQVEQYF.

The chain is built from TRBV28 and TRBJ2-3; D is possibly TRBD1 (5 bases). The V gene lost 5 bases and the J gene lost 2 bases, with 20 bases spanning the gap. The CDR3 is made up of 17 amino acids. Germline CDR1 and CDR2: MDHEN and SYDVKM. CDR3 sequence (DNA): TGTGCCAGCAGTATCCTCAGGGTTCCGCGACACACAGATACGCAGTATTTT. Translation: CASSILRVPRHTDTQYF.

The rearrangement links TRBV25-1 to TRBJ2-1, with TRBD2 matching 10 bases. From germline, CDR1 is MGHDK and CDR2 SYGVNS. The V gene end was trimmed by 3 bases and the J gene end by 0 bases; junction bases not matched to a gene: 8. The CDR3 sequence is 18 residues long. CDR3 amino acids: CASSDLFSGRNSYNEQFF. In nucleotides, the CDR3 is TGTGCCAGCAGTGACCTATTTAGCGGGAGGAACTCCTACAATGAGCAGTTCTTC. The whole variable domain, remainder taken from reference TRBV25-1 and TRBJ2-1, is EADIYQTPRYLVIGTGKKITLECSQTMGHDKMYWYQQDPGMELHLIHYSYGVNSTEKGDLSSESTVSRIRTEHFPLTLESARPSHTSQYLCASSDLFSGRNSYNEQFFGPGTRLTVL.

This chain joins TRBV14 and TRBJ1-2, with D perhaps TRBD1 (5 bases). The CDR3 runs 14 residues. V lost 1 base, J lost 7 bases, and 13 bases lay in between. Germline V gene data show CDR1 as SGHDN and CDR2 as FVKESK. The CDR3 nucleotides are TGTGCCAGCAGCCAAGGATCAGGGACCCTTGGCTACACCTTC. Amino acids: CASSQGSGTLGYTF.

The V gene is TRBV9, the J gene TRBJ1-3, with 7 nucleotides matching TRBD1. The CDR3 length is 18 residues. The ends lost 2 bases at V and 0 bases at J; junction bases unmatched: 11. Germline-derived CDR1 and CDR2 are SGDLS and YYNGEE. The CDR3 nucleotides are TGTGCCAGCAGCGTCCGCGGGGACAGCCTCACCTCTGGAAACACCATATATTTT. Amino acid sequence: CASSVRGDSLTSGNTIYF.

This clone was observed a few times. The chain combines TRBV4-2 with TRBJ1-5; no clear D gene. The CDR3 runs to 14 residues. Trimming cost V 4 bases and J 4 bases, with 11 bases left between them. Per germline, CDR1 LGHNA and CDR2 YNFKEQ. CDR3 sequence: CASSLNVENQPQHF. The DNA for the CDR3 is TGTGCCAGCAGCCTTAACGTGGAAAATCAGCCCCAGCATTTT.

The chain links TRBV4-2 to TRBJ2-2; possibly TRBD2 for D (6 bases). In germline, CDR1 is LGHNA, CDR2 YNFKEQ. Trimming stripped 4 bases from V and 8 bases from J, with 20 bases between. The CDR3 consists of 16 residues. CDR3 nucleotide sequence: TGTGCCAGCAGCCCACCCCCGGGAGCCGGAGTAGGGGAGCTGTTTTTT. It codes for CASSPPPGAGVGELFF.

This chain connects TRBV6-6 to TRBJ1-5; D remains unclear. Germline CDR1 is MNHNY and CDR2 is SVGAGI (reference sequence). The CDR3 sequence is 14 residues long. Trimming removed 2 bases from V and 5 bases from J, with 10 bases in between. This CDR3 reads CASSYLQADQPQHF. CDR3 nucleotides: TGTGCCAGCAGTTACCTTCAGGCTGATCAGCCCCAGCATTTT.

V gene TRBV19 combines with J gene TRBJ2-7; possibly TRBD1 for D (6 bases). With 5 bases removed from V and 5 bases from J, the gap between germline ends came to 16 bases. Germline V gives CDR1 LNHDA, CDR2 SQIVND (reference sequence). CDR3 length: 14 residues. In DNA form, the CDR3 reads TGTGCCAGTAGTCCCTTGAACAGGGTTCACGAGCAGTACTTC. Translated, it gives CASSPLNRVHEQYF.

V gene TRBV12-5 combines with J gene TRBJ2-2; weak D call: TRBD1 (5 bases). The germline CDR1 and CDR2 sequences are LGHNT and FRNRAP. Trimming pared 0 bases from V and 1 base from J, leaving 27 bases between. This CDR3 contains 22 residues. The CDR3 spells CASGLVSRQLTPPDKNTGELFF. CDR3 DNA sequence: TGTGCTAGTGGTTTGGTAAGTCGACAGTTAACACCTCCCGACAAGAACACCGGGGAGCTGTTTTTT.

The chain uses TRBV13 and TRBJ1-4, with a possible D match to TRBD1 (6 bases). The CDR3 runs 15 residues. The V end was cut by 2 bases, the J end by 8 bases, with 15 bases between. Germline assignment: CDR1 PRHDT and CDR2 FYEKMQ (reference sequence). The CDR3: CASSLTGRRGEKLFF. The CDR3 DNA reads TGTGCCAGCAGCTTAACAGGGAGGCGAGGAGAAAAACTGTTTTTT. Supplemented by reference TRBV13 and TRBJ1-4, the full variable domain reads AAGVIQSPRHLIKEKRETATLKCYPIPRHDTVYWYQQGPGQDPQFLISFYEKMQSDKGSIPDRFSAQQFSDYHSELNMSSLELGDSALYFCASSLTGRRGEKLFFGSGTQLSVL.

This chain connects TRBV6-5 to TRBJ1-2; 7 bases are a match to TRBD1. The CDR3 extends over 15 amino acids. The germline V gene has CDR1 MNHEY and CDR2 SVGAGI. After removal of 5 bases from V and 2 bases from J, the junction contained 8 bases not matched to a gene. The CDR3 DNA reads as TGTGCCAGCAGTCCTTGGACAGGTGCGAACTATGGCTACACCTTC. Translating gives CASSPWTGANYGYTF.